This is a list of T cell receptor beta chains from one sample in a study of cytomegalovirus exposure and HLA in healthy donors. Some clones are missing from TCRdb's copy, which holds only in-frame ones; the method was immunoSEQ multiplex PCR. Of 200,000 to 250,000 clones listed, 70% to 85% are singletons. Sequenced sample: PBMCs. These receptors all stem from a girl aged 2 to 10 in good health and CMV-seronegative. Each CDR3 is given with its conserved first and last residue. A D gene is named only where the DNA matches it firmly. Size is stated for part of the rows, as once, few or many counts, or as a class when the clone is expanded.

>-|-|TRBV25-1|TRBJ1-2
TGTGCCAGCAGTATGCACACGAGGGACTATGGCTACACCTTC
CASSMHTRDYGYTF
>-|-|TRBV6-5|TRBJ1-5
TGTGCCAGCAGTTATAGTCCGCAAATGCCCCAGCATTTT
CASSYSPQMPQHF
>-|-|TRBV5-1|TRBJ1-2
TGCGCCAGCAGCGCCTACAGGGAAGGGCACTATGGCTACACCTTC
CASSAYREGHYGYTF
>-|-|TRBV2|TRBJ2-2
TGTGCCAACTTGGGAGTTACCGGGGAGCTGTTTTTT
CANLGVTGELFF
>-|-|TRBV6-1|TRBJ1-1
TGTGCCAGCTGTAGGGGTCGACACACTGAAGCTTTCTTT
CASCRGRHTEAFF
>-|TRBD1|TRBV7-8|TRBJ2-6
TGTGCCAGCAGCTTACGGGACAGGGGTTCTGGGGCCAACGTCCTGACTTTC
CASSLRDRGSGANVLTF
>-|-|TRBV5-5|TRBJ2-5
TGTGCCAGCAGCTTGGGACAGGTTCAAGAGACCCAGTACTTC
CASSLGQVQETQYF
>once|-|TRBV5-1|TRBJ2-5
TGCGCCAGCAGGGAGGAGCTGGCGGGGACCCAGTACTTC
CASREELAGTQYF
>few|TRBD1|TRBV5-4|TRBJ1-1
TGTGCCAGCAGCTACGGACAGGGGGCGATAACTGAAGCTTTCTTT
CASSYGQGAITEAFF
>-|TRBD2|TRBV7-9|TRBJ2-1
TGTGCCAGCAGCTTCGGCGCGGGAGGGGAGGGTGAGCAGTTCTTC
CASSFGAGGEGEQFF
>-|TRBD1|TRBV4-2|TRBJ2-7
TGTGCCAGCAGCCGTCTGGCCGGGACAGGGGGATCCGCTGAGCAGTACTTC
CASSRLAGTGGSAEQYF
>few|TRBD2|TRBV7-9|TRBJ2-1
TGTGCCAGCCCCCCTTCCGGTGGGAGGGCCTACAATGAGCAGTTCTTC
CASPPSGGRAYNEQFF
>-|TRBD1|TRBV10-3|TRBJ1-5
TGTGCCAGCGGACAGGGGAGCAATCAGCCCCAGCATTTT
CASGQGSNQPQHF
>-|-|TRBV7-2|TRBJ2-1
TGTGCCAGCAGCTTAGGTAGGGTGGGAGGTGTTGAGCAGTTCTTC
CASSLGRVGGVEQFF
>-|-|TRBV14|TRBJ2-2
TGTGCCAGCAGCCCATTTCAGGCCGGGGAGCTGTTTTTT
CASSPFQAGELFF
>-|TRBD2|TRBV6-5|TRBJ2-7
TGTGCCAGCAGTTCTAGCGGGGCAACCTACGAGCAGTACTTC
CASSSSGATYEQYF
>-|-|TRBV4-1|TRBJ1-2
TGCGCCAGCAGCCAAGATTTGACAGGTGGTGGCTACACCTTC
CASSQDLTGGGYTF
>-|TRBD1|TRBV27|TRBJ2-3
TGTGCCAGCAGTTTAACCGGGACAGGGTTTAACACAGATACGCAGTATTTT
CASSLTGTGFNTDTQYF
>-|-|TRBV4-2|TRBJ2-3
TGTGCCAGCAGCCAGGTTGGTAGGAGGACGAGCACAGATACGCAGTATTTT
CASSQVGRRTSTDTQYF
>few|TRBD1|TRBV19|TRBJ1-4
TGTGCCAGTAGACCACAGGGGGCAGCCACTAATGAAAAACTGTTTTTT
CASRPQGAATNEKLFF
>-|TRBD1|TRBV27|TRBJ2-7
TGTGCCAGCAGTCAGACGTACAGGGGAGATTACGAGCAGTACTTC
CASSQTYRGDYEQYF
>-|-|TRBV7-3|TRBJ1-5
TGTTCCAGCAGCTTAACGGGCCAGCCCCAGCATTTT
CSSSLTGQPQHF
>-|TRBD2|TRBV19|TRBJ2-1
TGTGCCAGTAGTATCGGCGGGGGACCCTACAATGAGCAGTTCTTC
CASSIGGGPYNEQFF
>-|-|TRBV5-1|TRBJ2-7
TGCGCCAGCAGCTTTGACAGAAGCCTTCTTGAGCAGTACTTC
CASSFDRSLLEQYF
>-|TRBD1|TRBV7-9|TRBJ2-5
TGTGCCAGCAGCCTGGACAGGAGAAAGACCCAGTACTTC
CASSLDRRKTQYF
>-|-|TRBV5-7|TRBJ2-7
TGTGCCAGCAGCTTGTTAGGGGGAGGGGAGCAGTACTTC
CASSLLGGGEQYF
>-|-|TRBV5-1|TRBJ2-3
TGCGCCAGCAGCAAAGAGATGGGACTTACCACAGATACGCAGTATTTT
CASSKEMGLTTDTQYF
>-|TRBD1|TRBV2|TRBJ1-1
TGTGCCAGCAGTGTCCGGGACAGATACACTGAAGCTTTCTTT
CASSVRDRYTEAFF
>-|TRBD2|TRBV6-6|TRBJ2-3
TGTGCCAGCAGTCCTGCTCAAAGACTAGCGGGGGAAAGCCGGTATTTT
CASSPAQRLAGESRYF
>once|-|TRBV6-1|TRBJ1-5
TGTGCCAGCAGTGATTGGGAGAGGCAGCCCCAGCATTTT
CASSDWERQPQHF
>-|TRBD1|TRBV28|TRBJ1-5
TGTGCCAGCAGTGCAGGGGGCGCAGGTCAGCCCCAGCATTTT
CASSAGGAGQPQHF
>-|-|TRBV5-1|TRBJ1-1
TGCGCCAGCAGCAACCAGGGTACCGAGTTAGTAGCTGAAGCTTTCTTT
CASSNQGTELVAEAFF
>-|-|TRBV7-8|TRBJ2-1
TGTGCCAGCAGCTTGTTACAAAGAACCTACAATGAGCAGTTCTTC
CASSLLQRTYNEQFF
>-|TRBD1|TRBV19|TRBJ2-1
TGTGCCAGTAGGGAGGGGACAGGGGTATACAATGAGCAGTTCTTC
CASREGTGVYNEQFF
>-|-|TRBV19|TRBJ1-1
TGTGCCAGTAGTATGGGCAGGGGTCACACTGAAGCTTTCTTT
CASSMGRGHTEAFF
>-|TRBD2|TRBV6-4|TRBJ2-3
TGTGCCAGCAGTGAGGTCGGCGGGAGTTTAGCAGATACGCAGTATTTT
CASSEVGGSLADTQYF
>-|-|TRBV5-4|TRBJ1-6
TGTGCCAGCAGCGGGGGGTCAGGTTCACCCCTCCACTTT
CASSGGSGSPLHF
>-|TRBD1|TRBV7-2|TRBJ2-7
TGTGCCAGCAGCAAAAGAACAGGGGGGCCTATCTACGAGCAGTACTTC
CASSKRTGGPIYEQYF
>once|TRBD1|TRBV6-5|TRBJ2-4
TGTGCCAGCAGTTACGGGACAGGGGCAAACATTCAGTACTTC
CASSYGTGANIQYF
>-|-|TRBV19|TRBJ2-1
TGTGCCAGTAGTATAGATCGGGGGAGCGGCAATGAGCAGTTCTTC
CASSIDRGSGNEQFF
>-|TRBD1|TRBV10-3|TRBJ2-5
TGTGCGACAGGGGAAGAGACCCAGTACTTC
CATGEETQYF
>-|TRBD1|TRBV7-9|TRBJ2-5
TGTGCCAGCAGCCTGACAGGGGGTCAAGAGACCCAGTACTTC
CASSLTGGQETQYF
>few|-|TRBV6-5|TRBJ2-5
TGTGCCAGCAGTTACAGCGGACCCCCCGGGACCCAGTACTTC
CASSYSGPPGTQYF
>-|TRBD2|TRBV10-2|TRBJ2-7
TGCGCCAGCTTCCTGGGGGAGGGTCGACACGAGCAGTACTTC
CASFLGEGRHEQYF
>-|-|TRBV5-6|TRBJ2-2
TGTGCCAGCAGCTCCGGGACTTTTAACACCGGGGAGCTGTTTTTT
CASSSGTFNTGELFF